The 20 T cell receptor beta chains reported below all come from one sample, sequenced in a study of regulatory T cells in long-lasting Graves disease. Time point in this sample: newly diagnosed GD, antithyroid drugs for less than 3 months. Researchers made the TCR library from RNA that was extracted from PBMCs. In building TCR beta libraries, iRepertoire HTBI primers were used together with Arm-PCR of CDR3 regions. TCRdb re-called the multiplex PCR reads with MiXCR, one entry per CDR3 protein. Of about 560,000 distinct CDR3 sequences listed, about 15% were seen once; the top ten hold more than 10%. This sample also belongs to another study, concerning T cells in Graves' hyperthyroidism and ophthalmopathy.

This material consisted of peripheral blood mononuclear cells (PBMCs), taken at new diagnosis, from a patient treated with antithyroid drugs. These receptors were taken from a man in his late teens or twenties with Graves disease.

This clonotype was found many times. The rearrangement uses TRBV18 and TRBJ1-4, with 7 bases aligning to TRBD1. Trimming took 3 bases from V and 4 from J; bases not matched to a gene: 8. The CDR3 has 16 residues. Germline CDR1 is KGHSH and CDR2 is LQKENI. CDR3 residues: CASSPYGTALNEKLFF. For the CDR3, the DNA is TGTGCCAGCTCACCTTACGGGACAGCTCTTAATGAAAAACTGTTTTTT.

This clonotype was observed at least ten times. The J gene is TRBJ2-7, the V gene TRBV3-1; possibly TRBD2 for D (6 bases). CDR3 length: 15 amino acids. CDR1 and CDR2 (germline): LGHDT, YNNKEL (reference sequence). Between the trimmed V and J ends, which lost 3 bases and 2 bases, there was a span of 14 bases. The CDR3 sequence is CASSHISGGTYEQYF. The CDR3 DNA reads as TGTGCCAGCAGCCATATTAGCGGAGGAACCTACGAGCAGTACTTC.

In its sample, this clonotype was seen a few times. The chain joins TRBV20-1 to TRBJ2-1; 11 positions match TRBD2. With 3 bases clipped from V and 8 bases from J, the junction kept 12 bases outside the gene matches. Germline loops: CDR1 DFQATT, CDR2 SNEGSKA (reference sequence). This CDR3 has 16 amino acids. The CDR3 coding sequence is TGCAGTGCTAGTTACGGAAGACTAGCGGGATTGCATGAGCAGTTCTTC. This codes for CSASYGRLAGLHEQFF.

V gene TRBV5-4 combines with J gene TRBJ2-6; tentative D call: TRBD2 (6 bases). Trimming stripped 5 bases from V and 0 bases from J, with 18 bases between. CDR1 and CDR2 (germline): SGHNT, YYREEE (reference sequence). The CDR3 covers 18 residues. The DNA of the CDR3 is TGTGCCAGCAGTTCTCAACTGGGGGGAGGCTCTGGGGCCAACGTCCTGACTTTC. Protein: CASSSQLGGGSGANVLTF.

In its sample, this clonotype was seen many times. The chain carries TRBV12-3 or TRBV12-4 and TRBJ2-4, with D tentatively TRBD1 or TRBD2 (5 bases each). CDR3 length: 13 amino acids. Trimming took off 6 bases at V and 8 bases at J, with 14 bases between the two ends. CDR3 DNA: TGTGCCAGCAGGTTGGAAGAGGGGCACATTCAGTACTTC. Translating it yields CASRLEEGHIQYF.

This clonotype was seen at least ten times. The chain couples TRBV18 to TRBJ2-7; tentative D call: TRBD2 (6 bases). V was clipped by 3 bases and J by 6 bases, with 18 bases between them. CDR1 and CDR2 from the germline V gene are KGHSH and LQKENI. The length of the CDR3 is 15 residues. CDR3 in DNA: TGTGCCAGCTCACCCCCCGGGAGACAGTCTCTCGAGCAGTACTTC. It yields the protein CASSPPGRQSLEQYF.

This clonotype appeared many times. The J gene is TRBJ1-1, the V gene TRBV20-1; D possibly corresponds to TRBD1 (6 bases). The length of the CDR3 is 14 residues. V was pared by 6 bases and J by 1 base, with 15 bases between. Germline V gene lookup returns CDR1 DFQATT and CDR2 SNEGSKA (reference sequence). The CDR3 coding sequence is TGCAGTGCCCCCAGGGGCGGATCGAACACTGAAGCTTTCTTT. As protein: CSAPRGGSNTEAFF.

The chain combines TRBV20-1 with TRBJ2-2, with D possibly matching TRBD1 (6 bases). Trimming took 1 base from V and 2 from J, leaving 8 bases between them. The germline V gene encodes CDR1 DFQATT and CDR2 SNEGSKA (reference sequence). The CDR3 totals 14 residues. The CDR3 here is CSARGDINTGELFF. In DNA, the CDR3 is TGCAGTGCTAGAGGGGACATAAACACCGGGGAGCTGTTTTTT.

The chain has TRBV29-1 and TRBJ1-2; unclear D gene. Germline V lookup: CDR1 SQVTM, CDR2 ANQGSEA. Trimming pared 0 bases from V and 0 bases from J, leaving 11 bases between. This CDR3 contains 15 residues. This CDR3 reads CSVEDLGNSNYGYTF. Here the CDR3 DNA reads TGCAGCGTTGAAGATCTTGGGAATTCTAACTATGGCTACACCTTC.

The CDR3 sequence is CSAIGTSGPYEQYF. As DNA, the CDR3 is TGCAGTGCTATCGGGACTAGCGGGCCCTACGAGCAGTACTTC. This sequence joins TRBV20-1 and TRBJ2-7; 12 positions match TRBD2. The CDR3 covers 14 residues. From germline, CDR1 is DFQATT and CDR2 SNEGSKA (reference sequence). The ends lost 4 bases at V and 2 bases at J; junction bases unmatched: 3.

The rearrangement joins TRBV11-2 to TRBJ2-2; D call uncertain. Germline V gene data show CDR1 as SGHAT and CDR2 as FQNNGV. With 0 bases removed from V and 3 bases from J, the gap between germline ends came to 11 bases. The CDR3 length is 16 residues. As DNA, the CDR3 is TGTGCCAGCAGCTTAGAAAAGACTCCGGACACCGGGGAGCTGTTTTTT. Translated, it gives CASSLEKTPDTGELFF.

This clonotype was detected many times. This chain connects TRBV12-3 or TRBV12-4 to TRBJ2-2; a possible D gene is TRBD1 (5 bases). This CDR3 has 18 amino acids. The V end lost 5 bases, the J end lost 1 base, and 20 bases lay between the germline ends. This CDR3 is CASSGLQAYGKNTGELFF. In DNA, the CDR3 is TGTGCCAGCAGTGGTTTACAGGCTTATGGGAAGAACACCGGGGAGCTGTTTTTT.

This clonotype was recorded at least ten times. This chain joins TRBV7-8 and TRBJ2-1, with 8 bases aligning to TRBD2. CDR3 length: 14 amino acids. Germline V gene sequence: CDR1 SGHVS, CDR2 FQNEAQ. V lost 5 bases, J lost 8 bases, and 8 bases stayed unmatched. CDR3 loop: CASSTRSGSDEQFF. CDR3 in DNA: TGTGCCAGCAGCACTCGAAGCGGGAGCGATGAGCAGTTCTTC. The full variable domain, completed using reference TRBV7-8 and TRBJ2-1, is GAGVSQSPRYKVAKRGQDVALRCDPISGHVSLFWYQQALGQGPEFLTYFQNEAQLDKSGLPSDRFFAERPEGSVSTLKIQRTQQEDSAVYLCASSTRSGSDEQFFGPGTRLTVL.

This clonotype was found once. CDR3 nucleotide sequence: TGTGCCAGCAGCTTAATCAGGAAGTATGAGCAGTTCTTC. This translates into CASSLIRKYEQFF. The chain couples TRBV11-2 to TRBJ2-1; D uncertain. The CDR3 has 13 residues. The V end lost 2 bases, the J end lost 8 bases, and 10 bases lay between the germline ends. Germline V lookup: CDR1 SGHAT, CDR2 FQNNGV. Filled out from reference TRBV11-2 and TRBJ2-1, the complete variable domain reads EAGVAQSPRYKIIEKRQSVAFWCNPISGHATLYWYQQILGQGPKLLIQFQNNGVVDDSQLPKDRFSAERLKGVDSTLKIQPAKLEDSAVYLCASSLIRKYEQFFGPGTRLTVL.

In this sample, this clonotype turned up many times. The rearrangement uses TRBV27 and TRBJ2-1; perhaps D is TRBD1 or TRBD2 (5 bases each). Germline V CDR1 and CDR2: MNHEY, SMNVEV (reference sequence). CDR3 length: 17 amino acids. V gave up 6 bases and J gave up 8 bases, with 26 bases separating them. The CDR3 nucleotides read TGTGCCAGCAGCCTAACTCGCCCGGGGCCGCCGCGGGATGAGCAGTTCTTC. Translated: CASSLTRPGPPRDEQFF.

This clonotype appeared a few times. This chain connects TRBV19 to TRBJ2-5; D is possibly TRBD2 (6 bases). Trimming removed 4 bases at V and 1 base at J, with 10 bases between. CDR3 length: 14 amino acids. Looked up from germline, CDR1 is LNHDA and CDR2 is SQIVND (reference sequence). CDR3 protein: CASSTTRTQETQYF. Here the CDR3 DNA reads TGTGCCAGTAGTACGACTAGAACCCAAGAGACCCAGTACTTC.

Many counts were recorded for this clonotype. The chain combines TRBV25-1 with TRBJ1-1; D is ambiguous. With 1 base removed from V and 3 bases from J, the gap between germline ends came to 6 bases. Germline V gene data show CDR1 as MGHDK and CDR2 as SYGVNS. CDR3 length: 13 amino acids. The CDR3 DNA sequence: TGTGCCAGCAGTGAATTGTCGGACACTGAAGCTTTCTTT. Its protein product is CASSELSDTEAFF.

This clonotype turned up a few times. This chain joins TRBV29-1 and TRBJ2-7; D unresolved. Trimming shortened V by 1 base and J by 4 bases, and 5 bases separated the two germline ends. This CDR3 comprises 11 residues. The germline V gene has CDR1 SQVTM and CDR2 ANQGSEA. CDR3 bases: TGCAGCGTTGAAGGCGATTACGAGCAGTACTTC. It codes for CSVEGDYEQYF.

This clonotype came up many times. The chain joins TRBV6-1 to TRBJ2-7; D gene unclear. The CDR3 has 14 residues. V lost 2 bases and J lost 0, with 8 bases in between. Germline V gene lookup returns CDR1 MNHNS and CDR2 SASEGT. The CDR3 is CASSEIGHSYEQYF. The DNA for the CDR3 is TGTGCCAGCAGTGAAATCGGCCACTCCTACGAGCAGTACTTC.

The J gene is TRBJ1-2, the V gene TRBV29-1; D is undetermined. The CDR3 loop spans 11 amino acids. CDR1 SQVTM and CDR2 ANQGSEA come from the germline V gene. Trimming pared 8 bases from V and 0 bases from J, leaving 7 bases between. The CDR3 spells CSLKTNYGYTF. CDR3 in DNA: TGCAGCCTGAAGACTAACTATGGCTACACCTTC.